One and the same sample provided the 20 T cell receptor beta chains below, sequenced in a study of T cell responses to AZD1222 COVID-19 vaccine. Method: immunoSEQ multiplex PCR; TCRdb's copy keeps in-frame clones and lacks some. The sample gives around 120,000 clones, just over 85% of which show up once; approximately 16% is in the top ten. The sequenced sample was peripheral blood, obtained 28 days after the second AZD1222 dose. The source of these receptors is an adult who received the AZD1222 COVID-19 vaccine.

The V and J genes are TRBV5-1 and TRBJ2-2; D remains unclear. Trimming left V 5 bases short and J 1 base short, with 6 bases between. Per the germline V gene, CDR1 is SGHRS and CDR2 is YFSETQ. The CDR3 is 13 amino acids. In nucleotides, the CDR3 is TGCGCCAGCAGTAAGGGGAACACCGGGGAGCTGTTTTTT. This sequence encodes CASSKGNTGELFF.

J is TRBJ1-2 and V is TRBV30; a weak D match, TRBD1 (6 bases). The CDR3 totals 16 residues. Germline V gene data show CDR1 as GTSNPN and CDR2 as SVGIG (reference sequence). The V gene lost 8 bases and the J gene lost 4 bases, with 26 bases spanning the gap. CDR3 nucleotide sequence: TGTGCCCTTCATCCGTCGACAGGTAGGCCGAGCTATGGCTACACCTTC. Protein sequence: CALHPSTGRPSYGYTF.

The CDR3 reads CSVEEDRGNEQFF. CDR3 bases: TGCAGCGTTGAAGAGGACAGGGGGAATGAGCAGTTCTTC. The chain links TRBV29-1 to TRBJ2-1, with 10 nucleotides matching TRBD1. The CDR3 sequence is 13 residues long. J gave up 7 bases and V 0 bases, and 0 bases lay outside the gene matches. In germline, CDR1 is SQVTM, CDR2 ANQGSEA.

The CDR3 spells CASSLAPRTANYGYTF. The CDR3 bases are TGTGCCAGCAGCTTAGCGCCCAGGACAGCCAACTATGGCTACACCTTC. The V call is TRBV7-2, the J call TRBJ1-2; D may be TRBD1 (6 bases). The CDR3 covers 16 residues. The ends were cut back, 0 bases at V and 2 bases at J, with 13 bases in the middle. Germline assignment: CDR1 SGHTA and CDR2 FQGNSA.

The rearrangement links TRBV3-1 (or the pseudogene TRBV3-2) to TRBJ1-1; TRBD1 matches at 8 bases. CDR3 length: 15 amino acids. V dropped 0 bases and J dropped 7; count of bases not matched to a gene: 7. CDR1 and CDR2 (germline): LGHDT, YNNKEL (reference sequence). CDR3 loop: CASSQDGAGGSEAFF. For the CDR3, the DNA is TGTGCCAGCAGCCAAGATGGGGCAGGGGGCAGTGAAGCTTTCTTT.

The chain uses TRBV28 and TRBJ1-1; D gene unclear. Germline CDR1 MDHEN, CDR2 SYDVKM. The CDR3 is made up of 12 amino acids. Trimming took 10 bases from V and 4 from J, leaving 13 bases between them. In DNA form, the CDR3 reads TGTGCCATCAAGTTCCCGGGCACTGAAGCTTTCTTT. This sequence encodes CAIKFPGTEAFF.

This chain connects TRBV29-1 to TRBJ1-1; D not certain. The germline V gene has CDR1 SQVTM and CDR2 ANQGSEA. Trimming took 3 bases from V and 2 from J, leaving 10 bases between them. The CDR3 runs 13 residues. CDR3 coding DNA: TGCAGCGTTGAGGAGGACTTAAACACTGAAGCTTTCTTT. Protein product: CSVEEDLNTEAFF.

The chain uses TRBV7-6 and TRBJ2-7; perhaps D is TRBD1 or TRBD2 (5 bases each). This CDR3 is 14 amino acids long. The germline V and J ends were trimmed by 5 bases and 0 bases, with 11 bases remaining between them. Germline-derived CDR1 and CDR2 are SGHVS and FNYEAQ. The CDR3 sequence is CASSPGTVSYEQYF. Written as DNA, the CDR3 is TGTGCCAGCAGCCCGGGGACGGTCTCCTACGAGCAGTACTTC.

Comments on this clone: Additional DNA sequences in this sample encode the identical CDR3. CDR3 in DNA: TGTGCCAGCAGCTTAGCCAGGGGGGCCCGCACAGATACGCAGTATTTT. It translates to CASSLARGARTDTQYF. This chain joins TRBV7-2 and TRBJ2-3; perhaps TRBD1 as D (7 bases). V gave up 0 bases and J gave up 1 base, with 11 bases separating them. This CDR3 is 16 amino acids long. Looked up from germline, CDR1 is SGHTA and CDR2 is FQGNSA.

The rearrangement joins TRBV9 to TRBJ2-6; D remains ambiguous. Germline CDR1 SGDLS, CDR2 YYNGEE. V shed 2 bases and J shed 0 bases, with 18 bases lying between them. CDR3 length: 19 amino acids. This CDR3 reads CASSVNPLGRFSGANVLTF. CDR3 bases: TGTGCCAGCAGCGTTAACCCTCTGGGCAGGTTCTCTGGGGCCAACGTCCTGACTTTC.

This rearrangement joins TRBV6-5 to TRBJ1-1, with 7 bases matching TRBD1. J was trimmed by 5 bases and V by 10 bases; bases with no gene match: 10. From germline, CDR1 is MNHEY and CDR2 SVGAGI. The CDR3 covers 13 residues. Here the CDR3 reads CATERQGATEAFF. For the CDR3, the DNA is TGTGCCACCGAGAGACAGGGTGCGACTGAAGCTTTCTTT.

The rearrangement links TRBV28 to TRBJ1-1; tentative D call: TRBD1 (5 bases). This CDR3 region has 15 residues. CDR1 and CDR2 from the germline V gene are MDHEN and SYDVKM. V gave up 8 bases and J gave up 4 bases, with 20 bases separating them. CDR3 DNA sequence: TGTGCCAGCCATACAGGAGCACTGAGAGTCACTGAAGCTTTCTTT. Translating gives CASHTGALRVTEAFF.

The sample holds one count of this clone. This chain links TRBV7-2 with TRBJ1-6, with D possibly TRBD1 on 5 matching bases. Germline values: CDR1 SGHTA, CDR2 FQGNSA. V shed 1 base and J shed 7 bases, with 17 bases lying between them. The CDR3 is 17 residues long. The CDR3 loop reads CASSLVYQTGSNSPLHF. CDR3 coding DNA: TGTGCCAGCAGCTTAGTTTACCAAACAGGTAGCAATTCACCCCTCCACTTT.

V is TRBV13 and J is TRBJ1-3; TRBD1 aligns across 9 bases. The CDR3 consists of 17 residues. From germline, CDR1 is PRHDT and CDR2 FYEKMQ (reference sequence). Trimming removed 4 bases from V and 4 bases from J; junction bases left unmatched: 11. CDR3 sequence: CASSSQAGTGMGNTIYF. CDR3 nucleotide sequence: TGTGCCAGCAGCTCCCAAGCCGGGACAGGGATGGGAAACACCATATATTTT.

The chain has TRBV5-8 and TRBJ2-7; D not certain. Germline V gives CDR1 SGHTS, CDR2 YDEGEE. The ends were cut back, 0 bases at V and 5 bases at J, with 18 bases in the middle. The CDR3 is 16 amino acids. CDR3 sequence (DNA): TGTGCCAGCAGCTTGGGGCCCGTCCAGTCACCCAACGAGCAGTACTTC. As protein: CASSLGPVQSPNEQYF.

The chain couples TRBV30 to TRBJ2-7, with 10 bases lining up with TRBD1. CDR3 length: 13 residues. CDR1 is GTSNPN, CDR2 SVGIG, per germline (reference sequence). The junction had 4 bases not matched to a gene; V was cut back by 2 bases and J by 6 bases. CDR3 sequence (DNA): TGTGCCTGGAGTCCGTGGACAGGGGGCGAGCAGTACTTC. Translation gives CAWSPWTGGEQYF.

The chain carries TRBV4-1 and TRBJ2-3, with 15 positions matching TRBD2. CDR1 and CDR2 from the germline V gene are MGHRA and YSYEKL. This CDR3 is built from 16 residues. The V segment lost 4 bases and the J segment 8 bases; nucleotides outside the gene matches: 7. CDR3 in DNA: TGCGCCAGCAGCCGCCCCGGACTAGCGGGAGGGGGTACGCAGTATTTT. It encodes CASSRPGLAGGGTQYF.

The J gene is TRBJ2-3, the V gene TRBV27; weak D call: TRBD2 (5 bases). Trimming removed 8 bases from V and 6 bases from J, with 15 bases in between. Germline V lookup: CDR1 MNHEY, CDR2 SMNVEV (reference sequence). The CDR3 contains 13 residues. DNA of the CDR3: TGTGCCAGCGGCCGGGGAGAGGCCGATACGCAGTATTTT. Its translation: CASGRGEADTQYF.

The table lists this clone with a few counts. DNA of the CDR3: TGCGCCAGCAGCCAAGTGAGCAGGAACACTGAAGCTTTCTTT. Translated: CASSQVSRNTEAFF. The chain carries TRBV4-3 and TRBJ1-1; D uncertain. The CDR3 is 14 amino acids. Germline CDR1 LGHNA, CDR2 YSLEER. Between the trimmed V and J ends, which lost 1 base and 1 base, there was a span of 7 bases.

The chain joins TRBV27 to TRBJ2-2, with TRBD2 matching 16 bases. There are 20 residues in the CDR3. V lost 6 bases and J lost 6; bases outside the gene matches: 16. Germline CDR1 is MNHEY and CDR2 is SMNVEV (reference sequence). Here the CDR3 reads CASRFRPGLAGGSGAGELFF. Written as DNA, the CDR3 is TGTGCCAGCAGATTTCGACCGGGACTAGCGGGGGGGAGCGGGGCCGGGGAGCTGTTTTTT.